The text below deals with one T cell receptor (beta chain). Original processing notes: How many nucleated cells were present was estimated from reference gene primer amplification. This table comes from immunoSEQ multiplex PCR, and its TCRdb copy is limited to in-frame clones, with some not included. V and J calls and clone size are as listed in that table; D and trimming were resolved from the DNA. Seen here are a few hundred thousand clones, about 87% observed once, and the top ten hold over 4%. This entry is derived from a study of blood T cell repertoires in COVID-19. Study information: COVID-19 samples from acute and convalescent phases originated in the United States, Italy and Spain. T cells, B-cell-depleted T cells, or PBMCs supplied cDNA or gDNA.

What was sequenced was peripheral blood. The TCR was taken from a man aged 55 to 70 who had recovered from COVID-19.

In DNA form, the CDR3 reads TGTGCCAGCAGTGTGAGGGCCATCCCGAGCTCCTACAATGAGCAGTTCTTC. Amino acids: CASSVRAIPSSYNEQFF. The V and J genes are TRBV2 and TRBJ2-1, with a possible D match to TRBD2 (5 bases). The V gene lost 4 bases and the J gene lost 0 bases, with 16 bases spanning the gap. From germline, CDR1 is SNHLY and CDR2 FYNNEI. This CDR3 contains 17 residues. The full variable domain, with the rest looked up from reference TRBV2 and TRBJ2-1, is EPEVTQTPSHQVTQMGQEVILRCVPISNHLYFYWYRQILGQKVEFLVSFYNNEISEKSEIFDDQFSVERPDGSNFTLKIRSTKLEDSAMYFCASSVRAIPSSYNEQFFGPGTRLTVL.